These 30 T cell receptor beta chains share one sample of origin, sequenced in a study of blood T cell repertoires in COVID-19. Using immunoSEQ multiplex PCR, the repertoire was profiled, and TCRdb retains in-frame clones only, with some absent. This sample has roughly 200,000 clones, with over 75% found just once. The sequenced sample was peripheral blood. All receptors derive from a man aged 50 to 60 who had recovered from COVID-19.

The rearrangement uses TRBV19 and TRBJ2-1; no firm D call. The V gene's germline CDR1 is LNHDA and CDR2 SQIVND (reference sequence). Trimming pared 7 bases from V and 9 bases from J, leaving 10 bases between. This CDR3 is 11 amino acids long. CDR3 amino acids: CASTASSEQFF. DNA of the CDR3: TGTGCCAGTACCGCGTCTAGTGAGCAGTTCTTC.

The rearrangement joins TRBV14 to TRBJ2-2; D may be TRBD2 (6 bases). Germline V gene sequence: CDR1 SGHDN, CDR2 FVKESK. The CDR3 totals 12 residues. V was clipped by 5 bases and J by 9 bases, with 10 bases between them. The CDR3 nucleotides are TGTGCCAGCAGCGGAGGGGTCAGGGAGCTGTTTTTT. This gives the protein CASSGGVRELFF.

V gene TRBV2 combines with J gene TRBJ2-7, with 9 bases matching TRBD2. The V gene end was trimmed by 6 bases and the J gene end by 6 bases; junction bases not matched to a gene: 6. The CDR3 contains 13 residues. Germline CDR1 SNHLY, CDR2 FYNNEI. The CDR3 nucleotides read TGTGCCAGCAGAGACCGACTAGCGGCCGAGCAGTACTTC. Its translation is CASRDRLAAEQYF.

This chain uses TRBV12-3 or TRBV12-4 with TRBJ2-1; TRBD2 is a possible D gene (5 bases). Trimming shortened V by 2 bases and J by 14 bases, and 16 bases separated the two germline ends. CDR3 length: 13 amino acids. The CDR3 spells CASSLTSHPQKFF. The DNA for the CDR3 is TGTGCCAGCAGTTTAACTAGTCACCCCCAAAAGTTCTTC.

The CDR3 region has the DNA TGCGCCAGCCTCAGGGGCAGCGGCGCGAACACCGGGGAGCTGTTTTTT. Protein sequence: CASLRGSGANTGELFF. The gene calls are TRBV5-1 and TRBJ2-2; D is perhaps TRBD1 (6 bases). CDR3 length: 16 amino acids. Deletions cut 7 bases from V and 0 bases from J, with 16 bases between. Germline lookup yields CDR1 SGHRS and CDR2 YFSETQ.

This chain joins TRBV6-5 and TRBJ2-1; 11 bases match TRBD2. Germline CDR1 MNHEY, CDR2 SVGAGI. With V trimmed by 3 bases and J by 8 bases, 9 bases remained unmatched. This CDR3 is built from 16 residues. CDR3 bases: TGTGCCAGCAGTTATAGGCCTAGCGGGAGGAGCGATGAGCAGTTCTTC. It codes for CASSYRPSGRSDEQFF.

This clone was picked up a small number of times. The chain joins TRBV7-9 to TRBJ1-1; weak D call: TRBD1 (6 bases). Deletions cut 5 bases from V and 4 bases from J, with 17 bases between. Germline V gives CDR1 SEHNR, CDR2 FQNEAQ (reference sequence). The CDR3 totals 15 residues. The CDR3 here is CASSLSGTRGTEAFF. The CDR3 nucleotides are TGTGCCAGCAGCCTCTCCGGGACAAGGGGCACTGAAGCTTTCTTT. Full variable domain (remainder filled in from reference TRBV7-9 and TRBJ1-1): DTGVSQNPRHKITKRGQNVTFRCDPISEHNRLYWYRQTLGQGPEFLTYFQNEAQLEKSRLLSDRFSAERPKGSFSTLEIQRTEQGDSAMYLCASSLSGTRGTEAFFGQGTRLTVV.

This clone was seen once. The J gene is TRBJ2-3, the V gene TRBV7-7, with D tentatively TRBD2 (6 bases). V lost 5 bases to trimming and J lost 2 bases, with 20 bases between them. The CDR3 is 17 amino acids. Germline V lookup: CDR1 SSHAT, CDR2 FNYEAQ (reference sequence). The CDR3 DNA reads TGTGCCAGCAGCCACCGTCCCCTAGCGTTAAACACAGATACGCAGTATTTT. Translated, it gives CASSHRPLALNTDTQYF.

The chain recombines TRBV28 with TRBJ1-4; D perhaps matches TRBD1 (5 bases). Germline V gene data show CDR1 as MDHEN and CDR2 as SYDVKM. The germline V and J ends were trimmed by 3 bases and 7 bases, with 12 bases remaining between them. The CDR3 extends over 14 amino acids. The CDR3 coding sequence is TGTGCCAGCAGTTTGTGGGGGGGGTTTGAAAAACTGTTTTTT. Translation gives CASSLWGGFEKLFF.

The chain employs TRBV6-5 and TRBJ2-4; possible D gene TRBD1, 6 bases. The CDR3 totals 15 residues. Germline CDR1 and CDR2: MNHEY and SVGAGI. V lost 0 bases and J 7 bases, leaving 13 bases between the germline ends. The CDR3 loop is CASSYSNKQGNIQYF. The CDR3 DNA reads as TGTGCCAGCAGTTACTCGAATAAACAGGGCAACATTCAGTACTTC.

The rearrangement links TRBV24-1 to TRBJ2-5, with a tentative D call TRBD2 (5 bases). The CDR3 covers 16 residues. The germline CDR1 and CDR2 sequences are KGHDR and SFDVKD. The V and J ends lost 4 bases and 7 bases respectively, with 21 bases between them. CDR3 amino acids: CATSDSAVGVEATQYF. As DNA, the CDR3 is TGTGCCACCAGTGACTCGGCCGTGGGAGTAGAGGCGACCCAGTACTTC.

The chain employs TRBV27 and TRBJ2-1; D call uncertain. In germline, CDR1 is MNHEY, CDR2 SMNVEV (reference sequence). Trimming left V 0 bases short and J 8 bases short, with 14 bases between. The CDR3 spans 15 residues. For the CDR3, the DNA is TGTGCCAGCAGTTTATCACTACAAGTTACGGATGAGCAGTTCTTC. Translating gives CASSLSLQVTDEQFF.

This clone was recorded a few times. The chain joins TRBV9 to TRBJ2-3, with D uncertain. Germline V lookup: CDR1 SGDLS, CDR2 YYNGEE. V lost 4 bases to trimming and J lost 4 bases, with 16 bases between them. The CDR3 spans 15 residues. CDR3 amino acids: CASSPSIVPADTQYF. CDR3 nucleotides: TGTGCCAGCAGCCCCTCCATCGTACCGGCAGATACGCAGTATTTT.

The chain recombines TRBV2 with TRBJ2-7; D is uncertain. Germline CDR1 reads SNHLY; CDR2 reads FYNNEI. There are 12 residues in the CDR3. V dropped 6 bases and J dropped 4 bases, with 10 bases sitting between them. CDR3 residues: CASSATEYEQYF. CDR3 bases: TGTGCCAGCAGCGCAACAGAGTACGAGCAGTACTTC. The full variable domain, with the rest looked up from reference TRBV2 and TRBJ2-7, is EPEVTQTPSHQVTQMGQEVILRCVPISNHLYFYWYRQILGQKVEFLVSFYNNEISEKSEIFDDQFSVERPDGSNFTLKIRSTKLEDSAMYFCASSATEYEQYFGPGTRLTVT.

The chain uses TRBV4-2 and TRBJ2-7, with TRBD1 as a possible D gene (5 bases). The CDR3 covers 15 residues. V shed 0 bases and J shed 0 bases, with 9 bases lying between them. Per the germline V gene, CDR1 is LGHNA and CDR2 is YNFKEQ. This CDR3 is CASSQEEQASYEQYF. The CDR3 nucleotides are TGTGCCAGCAGCCAAGAGGAACAGGCCTCCTACGAGCAGTACTTC.

This clone came up once. This sample includes further DNA sequences coding for the same CDR3. The V call is TRBV5-1, the J call TRBJ1-4; D is perhaps TRBD1 (5 bases). CDR3 length: 15 residues. Germline CDR1 SGHRS, CDR2 YFSETQ. The ends were cut back, 4 bases at V and 0 bases at J, with 10 bases in the middle. Here the CDR3 reads CASSRGTATNEKLFF. DNA of the CDR3: TGCGCCAGCAGCCGTGGGACTGCAACTAATGAAAAACTGTTTTTT.

This clone was counted a single time. This chain connects TRBV28 to TRBJ2-7; no clear D gene. Trimming pared 2 bases from V and 3 bases from J, leaving 5 bases between. Per germline, CDR1 MDHEN and CDR2 SYDVKM. The length of the CDR3 is 12 residues. The CDR3 DNA is TGTGCCAGCAGTTTACCCCTCTACGAGCAGTACTTC. As protein: CASSLPLYEQYF.

CDR3 coding DNA: TGTGCCAGTAACGGGGGGCGGCCGGATCAGCCCCAGCATTTT. The encoded protein is CASNGGRPDQPQHF. The J gene is TRBJ1-5, the V gene TRBV19; maybe TRBD1 (6 bases). V lost 7 bases and J 5 bases, leaving 15 bases between the germline ends. This CDR3 has 14 residues. CDR1 and CDR2 from the germline V gene are LNHDA and SQIVND (reference sequence).

The V call is TRBV5-1, the J call TRBJ1-2; 7 bases fit TRBD1. V dropped 0 bases and J dropped 5; count of bases not matched to a gene: 4. The germline V gene encodes CDR1 SGHRS and CDR2 YFSETQ. This CDR3 has 14 residues. This CDR3 reads CASSLETGPYGYTF. The DNA of the CDR3 is TGCGCCAGCAGCTTGGAGACAGGGCCATATGGCTACACCTTC.

This clone turned up a few times. The V call is TRBV12-3 or TRBV12-4, the J call TRBJ2-7; tentative D call: TRBD1 (5 bases). The CDR3 is 13 amino acids. Trimming stripped 5 bases from V and 1 base from J, with 9 bases between. CDR3 sequence reads: CASSIQGSYEQYF. The DNA for the CDR3 is TGTGCCAGCAGTATCCAGGGATCCTACGAGCAGTACTTC.

The chain uses TRBV4-3 and TRBJ2-5, with 8 positions matching TRBD2. The CDR3 contains 17 residues. The germline gives CDR1 LGHNA, CDR2 YSLEER. Germline trimming cut 4 bases from V and 2 bases from J; bases unmatched to any gene: 12. This CDR3 reads CASSPHSLLAGQETQYF. CDR3 nucleotides: TGCGCCAGCAGCCCACATTCCCTCTTAGCGGGACAAGAGACCCAGTACTTC.

The chain has TRBV10-3 and TRBJ2-7; TRBD2 aligns across 11 bases. Germline values: CDR1 ENHRY, CDR2 SYGVKD. The CDR3 runs 14 residues. V lost 5 bases and J lost 2; bases outside the gene matches: 2. CDR3 protein: CAISWTSGPYEQYF. The CDR3 nucleotides read TGTGCCATCAGTTGGACTAGCGGGCCCTACGAGCAGTACTTC.

The chain employs TRBV27 and TRBJ1-4, with unresolved D. The CDR3 extends over 13 amino acids. Trimming shortened V by 5 bases and J by 4 bases, and 8 bases separated the two germline ends. The germline V gene has CDR1 MNHEY and CDR2 SMNVEV (reference sequence). Here the CDR3 DNA reads TGTGCCAGCAGTATCCGGGGTAATGAAAAACTGTTTTTT. It encodes CASSIRGNEKLFF.

The chain has TRBV27 and TRBJ2-1, with TRBD2 matching 10 bases. Germline CDR1 MNHEY, CDR2 SMNVEV (reference sequence). V trimming: 1 base; J trimming: 9 bases; junction bases outside the gene matches: 12. This CDR3 has 17 residues. CDR3 sequence: CASSLWIAGGSFSEQFF. CDR3 DNA sequence: TGTGCCAGCAGTTTATGGATAGCGGGAGGATCATTCTCTGAGCAGTTCTTC.

The genes are TRBV7-6 and TRBJ1-1, with 8 bases that match TRBD1. Germline lookup yields CDR1 SGHVS and CDR2 FNYEAQ. The CDR3 has 14 residues. Trimming took 2 bases from V and 7 from J; bases not matched to a gene: 6. The CDR3 DNA reads as TGTGCCAGCAGCTTAATTCCAGGGGGCTTTGAAGCTTTCTTT. Its translation: CASSLIPGGFEAFF.

The rearrangement uses TRBV6-4 and TRBJ2-2; maybe TRBD1 (5 bases). CDR1 is MRHNA, CDR2 SNTAGT, per germline. This CDR3 is 14 amino acids long. The V end lost 4 bases, the J end lost 2 bases, and 8 bases lay between the germline ends. CDR3 protein: CASSVDRNTGELFF. CDR3 coding DNA: TGTGCCAGCAGTGTCGACAGAAACACCGGGGAGCTGTTTTTT.

The V gene is TRBV2, the J gene TRBJ1-1, with a weak D call TRBD1 (5 bases). The germline gives CDR1 SNHLY, CDR2 FYNNEI. The CDR3 sequence is 14 residues long. V gave up 3 bases and J gave up 2 bases, with 10 bases separating them. CDR3 sequence: CASSDSWGNTEAFF. For the CDR3, the DNA is TGTGCCAGCAGTGATAGTTGGGGCAACACTGAAGCTTTCTTT. The variable domain in full, with the rest retrieved from reference TRBV2 and TRBJ1-1, is EPEVTQTPSHQVTQMGQEVILRCVPISNHLYFYWYRQILGQKVEFLVSFYNNEISEKSEIFDDQFSVERPDGSNFTLKIRSTKLEDSAMYFCASSDSWGNTEAFFGQGTRLTVV.

The V call is TRBV7-2, the J call TRBJ1-4, with D perhaps TRBD1 (5 bases). The CDR3 covers 15 residues. The germline CDR1 and CDR2 sequences are SGHTA and FQGNSA. Trimming shortened V by 1 base and J by 8 bases, and 14 bases separated the two germline ends. The CDR3 loop is CASSLGGRQGEKLFF. DNA for the CDR3: TGTGCCAGCAGCTTAGGGGGCCGGCAGGGCGAAAAACTGTTTTTT.

This clone was observed once. The V and J genes are TRBV19 and TRBJ2-1; D possibly corresponds to TRBD1 (5 bases). This CDR3 is built from 16 residues. Germline CDR1 and CDR2: LNHDA and SQIVND (reference sequence). Trimming shortened V by 5 bases and J by 4 bases, and 18 bases separated the two germline ends. The CDR3: CASSQPTVRRYNEQFF. CDR3 in DNA: TGTGCCAGTAGTCAACCGACAGTCCGGCGATACAATGAGCAGTTCTTC.

V and J are TRBV18 and TRBJ2-7; 7 bases align to TRBD1. V gave up 4 bases and J gave up 2 bases; unmatched junction bases: 8. The CDR3 extends over 15 amino acids. Germline assignment: CDR1 KGHSH and CDR2 LQKENI. In nucleotides, the CDR3 is TGTGCCAGCTCACGAACCGGGACAGACGCCTACGAGCAGTACTTC. It is translated as CASSRTGTDAYEQYF.